Only one count was recorded for the clone carrying this T cell receptor beta chain. Its antigen is as yet unknown. The junction shows a germline mismatch at one end, possibly a read error. This sample's RNA came from whole unsorted tissue. Between August and November 2014, newly diagnosed, chemotherapy-naive lung cancer patients underwent thoracic surgery in China. Three rounds of nested PCR, following a modified ARM-PCR protocol, produced the TCRbeta library. TCRdb fed the multiplex PCR reads into MiXCR, producing one record per CDR3 protein. The sample carries 70,000 to 80,000 distinct CDR3 sequences, 72% recorded once. The CDR3 contains 13 residues. Germline V lookup: CDR1 DFQATT, CDR2 SNEGSKA (reference sequence). This specimen comes from a study of tumor and adjacent non-tumor tissue in lung cancer. About the research overall: Patients were aged about 31 to 85, 10 men and roughly 5 women, stage I to III. Study observations and caveats: TCR diversity was significantly greater in tumor than normal lung tissue. Top 100 clones took a larger repertoire share in normal lung.

Sequenced material: lung tumor tissue. The chain couples TRBV20-1 to TRBJ1-2; D remains unclear. The receptor was derived from a woman in her thirties or forties with non-small cell lung cancer. CDR3 sequence (DNA): TGCAGTGCTAGAGTACCTCGCGGGCCTGGCTATGCCTTC. Translated, it gives CSARVPRGPGYAF.